This T cell receptor (beta chain) was recorded in a study of sequential checkpoint blockade in melanoma. There are a few counts of this clone. Antigen: not known. Profiling relied on immunoSEQ multiplex PCR, and the TCRdb table lists in-frame clones only, not all of them. The sample includes about 2,400 clones, approximately 24% seen only once; the top ten take roughly 10%. Study-wide results and limits: Rising tumor T-cell fraction and clonality meant about 30 times likelier benefit.

Treatment: randomized to nivolumab then ipilimumab (arm A) or the reverse (arm B). The sequences come from tumor tissue (inferred from file names), collected from a patient given nivolumab and ipilimumab in sequence. The receptor comes from a human donor with melanoma.

The CDR3 loop reads CASGPRRGRGYTF. Written as DNA, the CDR3 is TGTGCCAGCGGGCCGCGCAGGGGGAGAGGCTACACCTTC. The V and J genes are TRBV6-7 and TRBJ1-2; 7 nucleotides line up with TRBD1. TRBV6-7 is an ORF, with its function uncertain. The V gene end was trimmed by 8 bases and the J gene end by 8 bases; junction bases not matched to a gene: 11. The CDR3 has 13 residues.